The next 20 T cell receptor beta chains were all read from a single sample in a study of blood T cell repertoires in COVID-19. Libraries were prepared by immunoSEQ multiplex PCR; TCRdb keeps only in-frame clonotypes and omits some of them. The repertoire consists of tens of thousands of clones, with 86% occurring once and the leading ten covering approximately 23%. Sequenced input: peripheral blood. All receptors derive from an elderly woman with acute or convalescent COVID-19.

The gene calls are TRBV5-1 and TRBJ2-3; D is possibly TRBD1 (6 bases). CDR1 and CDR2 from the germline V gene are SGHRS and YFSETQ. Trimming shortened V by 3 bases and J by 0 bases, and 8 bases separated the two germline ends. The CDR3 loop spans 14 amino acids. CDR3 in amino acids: CASSSTGSTDTQYF. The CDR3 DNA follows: TGCGCCAGCAGCTCAACAGGGAGCACAGATACGCAGTATTTT.

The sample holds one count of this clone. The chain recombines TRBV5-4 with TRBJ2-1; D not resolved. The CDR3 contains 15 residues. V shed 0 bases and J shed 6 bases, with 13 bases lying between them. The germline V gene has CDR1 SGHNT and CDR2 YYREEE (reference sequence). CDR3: CASSLGARGSNEQFF. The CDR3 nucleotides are TGTGCCAGCAGCTTGGGAGCAAGAGGCTCCAATGAGCAGTTCTTC. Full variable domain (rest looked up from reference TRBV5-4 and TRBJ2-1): ETGVTQSPTHLIKTRGQQVTLRCSSQSGHNTVSWYQQALGQGPQFIFQYYREEENGRGNFPPRFSGLQFPNYSSELNVNALELDDSALYLCASSLGARGSNEQFFGPGTRLTVL.

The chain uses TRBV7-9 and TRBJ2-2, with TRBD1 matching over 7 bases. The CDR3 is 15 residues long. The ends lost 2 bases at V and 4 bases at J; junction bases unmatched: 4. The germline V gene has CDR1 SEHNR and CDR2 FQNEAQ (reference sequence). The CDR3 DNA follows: TGTGCCAGCAGCTTAACCGGGACAGCCACCGGGGAGCTGTTTTTT. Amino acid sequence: CASSLTGTATGELFF. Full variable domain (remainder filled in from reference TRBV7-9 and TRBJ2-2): DTGVSQNPRHKITKRGQNVTFRCDPISEHNRLYWYRQTLGQGPEFLTYFQNEAQLEKSRLLSDRFSAERPKGSFSTLEIQRTEQGDSAMYLCASSLTGTATGELFFGEGSRLTVL.

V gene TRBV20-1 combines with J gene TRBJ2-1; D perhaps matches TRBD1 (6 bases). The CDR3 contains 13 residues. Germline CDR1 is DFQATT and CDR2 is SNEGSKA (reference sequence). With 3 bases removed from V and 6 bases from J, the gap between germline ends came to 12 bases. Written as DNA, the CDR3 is TGCAGTGCTAGTGCCCCAGGGGTCAATGAGCAGTTCTTC. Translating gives CSASAPGVNEQFF.

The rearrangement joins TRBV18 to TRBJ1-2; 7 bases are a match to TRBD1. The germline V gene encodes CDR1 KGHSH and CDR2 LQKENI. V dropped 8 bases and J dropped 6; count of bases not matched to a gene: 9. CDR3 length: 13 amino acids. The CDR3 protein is CASAEGAKDGYTF. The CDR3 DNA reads TGTGCCAGCGCCGAGGGGGCGAAGGATGGCTACACCTTC.

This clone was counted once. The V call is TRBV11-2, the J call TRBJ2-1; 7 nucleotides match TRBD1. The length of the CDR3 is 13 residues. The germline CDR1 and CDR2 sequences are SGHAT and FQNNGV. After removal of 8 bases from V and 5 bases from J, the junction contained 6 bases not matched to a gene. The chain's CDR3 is CASRWGQNNEQFF. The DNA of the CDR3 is TGTGCCAGCCGTTGGGGACAGAACAATGAGCAGTTCTTC.

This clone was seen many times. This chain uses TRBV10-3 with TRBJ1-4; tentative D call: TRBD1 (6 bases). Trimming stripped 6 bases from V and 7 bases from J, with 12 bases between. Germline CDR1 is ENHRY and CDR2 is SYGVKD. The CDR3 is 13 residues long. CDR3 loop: CAIRQGDGEKLFF. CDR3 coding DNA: TGTGCCATCAGACAGGGTGATGGTGAAAAACTGTTTTTT.

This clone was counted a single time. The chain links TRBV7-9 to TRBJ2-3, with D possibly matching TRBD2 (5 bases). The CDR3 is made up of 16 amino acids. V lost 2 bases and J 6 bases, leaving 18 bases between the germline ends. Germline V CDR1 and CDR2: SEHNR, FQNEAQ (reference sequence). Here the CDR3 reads CASSLYVGDNADTQYF. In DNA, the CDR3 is TGTGCCAGCAGCTTATATGTGGGAGATAACGCGGATACGCAGTATTTT.

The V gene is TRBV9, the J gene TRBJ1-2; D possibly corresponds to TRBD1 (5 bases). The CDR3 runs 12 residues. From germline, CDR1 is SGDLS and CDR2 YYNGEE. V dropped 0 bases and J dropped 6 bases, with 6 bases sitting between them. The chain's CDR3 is CASSVGGDGYTF. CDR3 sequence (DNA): TGTGCCAGCAGCGTAGGGGGGGATGGCTACACCTTC.

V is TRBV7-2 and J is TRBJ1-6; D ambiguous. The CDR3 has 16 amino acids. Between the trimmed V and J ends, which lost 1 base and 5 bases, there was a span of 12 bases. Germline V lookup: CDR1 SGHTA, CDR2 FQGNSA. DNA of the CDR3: TGTGCCAGCAGCTTAGGGGCGTCTCGGAATAATTCACCCCTCCACTTT. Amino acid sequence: CASSLGASRNNSPLHF. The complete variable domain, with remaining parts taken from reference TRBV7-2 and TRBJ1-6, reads GAGVSQSPSNKVTEKGKDVELRCDPISGHTALYWYRQSLGQGLEFLIYFQGNSAPDKSGLPSDRFSAERTGGSVSTLTIQRTQQEDSAVYLCASSLGASRNNSPLHFGNGTRLTVT.

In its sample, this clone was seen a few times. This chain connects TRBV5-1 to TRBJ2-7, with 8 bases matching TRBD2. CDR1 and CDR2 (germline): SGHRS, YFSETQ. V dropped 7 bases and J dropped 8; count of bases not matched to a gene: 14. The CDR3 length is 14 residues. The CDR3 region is CASHPEAGTRKQYF. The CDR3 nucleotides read TGCGCCAGCCACCCCGAGGCAGGGACTAGGAAGCAGTACTTC.

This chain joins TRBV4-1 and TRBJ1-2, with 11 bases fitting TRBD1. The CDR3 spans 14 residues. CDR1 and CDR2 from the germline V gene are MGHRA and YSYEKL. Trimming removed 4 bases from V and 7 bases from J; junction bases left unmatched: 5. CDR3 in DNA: TGCGCCAGCAGCCGGACAGGGGGCGCGGGTGGCTACACCTTC. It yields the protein CASSRTGGAGGYTF.

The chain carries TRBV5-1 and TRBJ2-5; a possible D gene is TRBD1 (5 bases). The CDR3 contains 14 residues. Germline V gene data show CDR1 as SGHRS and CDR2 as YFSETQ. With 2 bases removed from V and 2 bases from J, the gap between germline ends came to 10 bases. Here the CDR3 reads CASSFIGAQETQYF. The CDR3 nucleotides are TGCGCCAGCAGCTTTATAGGGGCGCAAGAGACCCAGTACTTC.

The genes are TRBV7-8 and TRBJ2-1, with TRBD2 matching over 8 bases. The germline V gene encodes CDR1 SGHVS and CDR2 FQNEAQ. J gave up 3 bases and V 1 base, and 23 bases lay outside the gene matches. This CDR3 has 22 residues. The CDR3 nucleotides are TGTGCCAGCAGCTTAGGAAGCGGCCGGGGGCAAAACCGGGAGGGCCTCTACAATGAGCAGTTCTTC. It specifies CASSLGSGRGQNREGLYNEQFF.

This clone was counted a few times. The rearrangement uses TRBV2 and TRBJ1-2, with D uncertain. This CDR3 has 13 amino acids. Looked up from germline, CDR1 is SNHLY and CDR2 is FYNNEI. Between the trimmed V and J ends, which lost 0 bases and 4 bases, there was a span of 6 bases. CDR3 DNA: TGTGCCAGCAGTGAAGCCAACAGCTATGGCTACACCTTC. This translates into CASSEANSYGYTF.

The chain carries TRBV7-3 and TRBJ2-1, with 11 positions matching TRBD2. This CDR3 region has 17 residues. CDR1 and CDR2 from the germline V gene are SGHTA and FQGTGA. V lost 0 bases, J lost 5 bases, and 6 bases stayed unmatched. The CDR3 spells CASSLTVGLAENNEQFF. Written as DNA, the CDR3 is TGTGCCAGCAGCTTAACCGTGGGACTAGCGGAAAACAATGAGCAGTTCTTC.

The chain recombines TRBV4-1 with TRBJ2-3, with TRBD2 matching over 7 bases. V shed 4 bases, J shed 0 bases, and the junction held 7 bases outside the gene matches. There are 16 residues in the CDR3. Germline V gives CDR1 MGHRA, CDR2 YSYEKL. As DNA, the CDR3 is TGCGCCAGCAGCCTACAGCGGGGACCTAGCACAGATACGCAGTATTTT. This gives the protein CASSLQRGPSTDTQYF.

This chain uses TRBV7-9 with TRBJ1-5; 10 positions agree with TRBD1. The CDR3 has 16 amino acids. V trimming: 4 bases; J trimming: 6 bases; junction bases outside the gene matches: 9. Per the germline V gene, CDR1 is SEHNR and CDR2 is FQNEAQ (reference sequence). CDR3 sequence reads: CASSSTGTGAAQPQHF. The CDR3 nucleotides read TGTGCCAGCAGCTCCACCGGGACAGGGGCTGCTCAGCCCCAGCATTTT.

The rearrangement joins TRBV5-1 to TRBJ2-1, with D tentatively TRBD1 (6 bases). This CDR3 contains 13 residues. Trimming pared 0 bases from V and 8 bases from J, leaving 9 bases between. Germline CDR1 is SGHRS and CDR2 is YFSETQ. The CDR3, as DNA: TGCGCCAGCAGCTTGGCCAGGGGTCATGAGCAGTTCTTC. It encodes CASSLARGHEQFF. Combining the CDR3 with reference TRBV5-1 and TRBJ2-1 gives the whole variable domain KAGVTQTPRYLIKTRGQQVTLSCSPISGHRSVSWYQQTPGQGLQFLFEYFSETQRNKGNFPGRFSGRQFSNSRSEMNVSTLELGDSALYLCASSLARGHEQFFGPGTRLTVL.

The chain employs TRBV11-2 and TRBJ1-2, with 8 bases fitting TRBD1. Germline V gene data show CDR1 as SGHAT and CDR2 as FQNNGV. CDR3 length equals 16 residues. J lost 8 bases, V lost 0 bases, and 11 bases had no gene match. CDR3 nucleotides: TGTGCCAGCAGCTTAGATGGACAGGGTGTAGGGGCGGGCTACACCTTC. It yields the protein CASSLDGQGVGAGYTF.